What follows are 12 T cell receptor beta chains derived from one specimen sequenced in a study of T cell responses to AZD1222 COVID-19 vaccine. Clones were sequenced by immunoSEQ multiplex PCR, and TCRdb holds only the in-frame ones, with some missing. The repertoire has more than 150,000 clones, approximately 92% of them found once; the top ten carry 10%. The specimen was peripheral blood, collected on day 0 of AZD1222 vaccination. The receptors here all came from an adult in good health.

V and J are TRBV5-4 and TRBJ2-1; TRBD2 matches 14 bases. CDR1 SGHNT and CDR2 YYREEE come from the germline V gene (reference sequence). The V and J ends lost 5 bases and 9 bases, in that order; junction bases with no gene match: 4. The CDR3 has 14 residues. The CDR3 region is CASRAGTSGGEQFF. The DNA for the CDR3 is TGTGCCAGCAGGGCCGGGACTAGCGGGGGTGAGCAGTTCTTC. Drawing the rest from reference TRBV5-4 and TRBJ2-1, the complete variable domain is ETGVTQSPTHLIKTRGQQVTLRCSSQSGHNTVSWYQQALGQGPQFIFQYYREEENGRGNFPPRFSGLQFPNYSSELNVNALELDDSALYLCASRAGTSGGEQFFGPGTRLTVL.

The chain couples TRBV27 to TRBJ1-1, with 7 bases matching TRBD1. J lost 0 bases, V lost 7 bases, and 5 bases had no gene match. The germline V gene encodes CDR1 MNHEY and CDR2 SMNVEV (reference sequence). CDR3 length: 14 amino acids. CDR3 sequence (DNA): TGTGCCAGCACCCCAGGGGGGTTGAACACTGAAGCTTTCTTT. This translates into CASTPGGLNTEAFF.

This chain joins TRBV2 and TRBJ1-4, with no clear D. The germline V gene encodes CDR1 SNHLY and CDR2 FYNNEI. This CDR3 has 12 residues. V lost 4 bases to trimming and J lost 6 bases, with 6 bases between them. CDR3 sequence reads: CASSVRYEKLFF. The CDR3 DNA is TGTGCCAGCAGTGTCAGATATGAAAAACTGTTTTTT.

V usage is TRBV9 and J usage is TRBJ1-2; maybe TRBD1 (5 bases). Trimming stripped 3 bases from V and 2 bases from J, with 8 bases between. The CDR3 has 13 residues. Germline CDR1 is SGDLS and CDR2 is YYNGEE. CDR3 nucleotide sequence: TGTGCCAGCAGCGCCCGGGGGAACTATGGCTACACCTTC. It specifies CASSARGNYGYTF.

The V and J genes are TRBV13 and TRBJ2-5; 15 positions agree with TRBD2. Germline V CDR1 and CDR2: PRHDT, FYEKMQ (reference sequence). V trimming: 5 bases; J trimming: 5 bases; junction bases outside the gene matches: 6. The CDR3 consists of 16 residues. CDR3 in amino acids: CASSIGLAGGKETQYF. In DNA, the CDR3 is TGTGCCAGCAGCATCGGACTAGCGGGGGGGAAGGAGACCCAGTACTTC.

The chain's CDR3 is CASSSWTSGYEQFF. The DNA for the CDR3 is TGTGCCAGCAGCTCTTGGACTAGCGGGTACGAGCAGTTCTTC. This rearrangement joins TRBV7-2 to TRBJ2-1; 11 positions agree with TRBD2. There are 14 residues in the CDR3. J lost 10 bases, V lost 4 bases, and 6 bases had no gene match. From germline, CDR1 is SGHTA and CDR2 FQGNSA.

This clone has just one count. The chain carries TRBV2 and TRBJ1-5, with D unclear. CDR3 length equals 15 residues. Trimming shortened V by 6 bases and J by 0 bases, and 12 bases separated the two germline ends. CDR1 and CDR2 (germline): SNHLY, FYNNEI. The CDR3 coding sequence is TGTGCCAGCAGCCTCGACGGGTATAGCAATCAGCCCCAGCATTTT. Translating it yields CASSLDGYSNQPQHF. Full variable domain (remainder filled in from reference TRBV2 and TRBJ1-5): EPEVTQTPSHQVTQMGQEVILRCVPISNHLYFYWYRQILGQKVEFLVSFYNNEISEKSEIFDDQFSVERPDGSNFTLKIRSTKLEDSAMYFCASSLDGYSNQPQHFGDGTRLSIL.

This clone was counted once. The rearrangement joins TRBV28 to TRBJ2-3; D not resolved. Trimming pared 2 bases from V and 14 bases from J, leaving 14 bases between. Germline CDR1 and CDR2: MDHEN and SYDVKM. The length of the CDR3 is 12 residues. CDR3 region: CASSLPGVRRYF. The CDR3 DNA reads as TGTGCCAGCAGTTTACCTGGGGTTCGACGGTATTTT.

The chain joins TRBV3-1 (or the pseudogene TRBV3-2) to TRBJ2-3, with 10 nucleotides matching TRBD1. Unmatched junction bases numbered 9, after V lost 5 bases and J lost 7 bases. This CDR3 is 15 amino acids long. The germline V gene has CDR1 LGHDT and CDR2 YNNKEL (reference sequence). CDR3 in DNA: TGTGCCAGCAGCGATCCGGGACAGGGGCAATATACGCAGTATTTT. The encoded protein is CASSDPGQGQYTQYF.

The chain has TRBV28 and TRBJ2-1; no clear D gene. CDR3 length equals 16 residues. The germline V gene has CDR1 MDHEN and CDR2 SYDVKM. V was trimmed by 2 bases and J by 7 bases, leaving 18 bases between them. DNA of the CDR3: TGTGCCAGCAGTTTAACAAACCGACGGCAGCTAAATGAGCAGTTCTTC. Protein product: CASSLTNRRQLNEQFF.

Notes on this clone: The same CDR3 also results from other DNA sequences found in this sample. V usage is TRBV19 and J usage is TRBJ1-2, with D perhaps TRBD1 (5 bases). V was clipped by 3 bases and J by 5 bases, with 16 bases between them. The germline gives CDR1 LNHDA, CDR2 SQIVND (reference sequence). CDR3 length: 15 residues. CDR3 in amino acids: CASSIGRGSGYGYTF. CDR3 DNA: TGTGCCAGTAGTATTGGGCGGGGGTCGGGATATGGCTACACCTTC.

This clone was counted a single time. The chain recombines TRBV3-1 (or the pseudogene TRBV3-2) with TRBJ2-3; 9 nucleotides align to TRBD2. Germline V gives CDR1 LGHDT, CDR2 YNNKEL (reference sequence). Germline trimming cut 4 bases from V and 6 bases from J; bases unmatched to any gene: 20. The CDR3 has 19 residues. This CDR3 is CASSPGGEQPGLASDTQYF. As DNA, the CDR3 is TGTGCCAGCAGCCCGGGGGGCGAACAACCGGGACTAGCATCCGATACGCAGTATTTT.